This note documents a single T cell receptor beta chain sequence. Time point specified: patch test 3, about 24 weeks after DPC sensitization. Treatment of the sample: therapeutic diphenylcyclopropenone sensitization with weekly scalp DPC. TCRdb re-called the RACE reads through MiXCR, storing one row per CDR3 protein. This sample yields 190,000 or so distinct CDR3 sequences, of which around 25% are seen a single time; 2% to 2.5% belongs to the top ten. The entry originates in a study of human T cells and chemical hapten exposure. Turning to the study itself: Small pooled library volume differences mainly caused per-sample TCR yield variation.

Trimming shortened V by 4 bases and J by 2 bases, and 13 bases separated the two germline ends. Germline loops: CDR1 MNHEY, CDR2 SVGAGI. This CDR3 is 15 amino acids long. Sample: whole blood, taken in connection with sensitization to the hapten diphenylcyclopropenone (DPC). The rearrangement uses TRBV6-5 and TRBJ2-3; D ambiguous. This clonotype originated in a woman aged 35 to 49 with alopecia areata. Some clones in this sample may be carry-over from other donors' samples. DNA for the CDR3: TGTGCCAGCAGTTCGACTGAGAGAGTCACAGATACGCAGTATTTT. It codes for CASSSTERVTDTQYF.